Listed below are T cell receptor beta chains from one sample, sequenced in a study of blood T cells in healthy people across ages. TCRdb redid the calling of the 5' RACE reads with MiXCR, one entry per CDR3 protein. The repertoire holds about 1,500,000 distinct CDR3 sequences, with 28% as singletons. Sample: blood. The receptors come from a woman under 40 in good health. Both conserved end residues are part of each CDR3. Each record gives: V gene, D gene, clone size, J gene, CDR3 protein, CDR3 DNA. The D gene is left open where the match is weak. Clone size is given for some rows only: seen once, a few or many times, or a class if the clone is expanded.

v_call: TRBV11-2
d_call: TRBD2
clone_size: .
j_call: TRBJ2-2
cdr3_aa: CASSSGPGGRDGELFF
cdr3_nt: TGTGCCAGCAGCTCAGGACCGGGGGGAAGGGACGGGGAGCTGTTTTTT

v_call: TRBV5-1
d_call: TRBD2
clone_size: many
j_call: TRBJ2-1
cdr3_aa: CASSFSGGTWNEQFF
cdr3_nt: TGCGCCAGCAGCTTCAGCGGGGGCACTTGGAATGAGCAGTTCTTC

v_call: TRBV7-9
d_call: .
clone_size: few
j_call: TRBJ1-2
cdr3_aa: CASRRLDGPYGYTF
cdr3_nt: TGTGCCAGCAGGCGATTGGATGGCCCCTATGGCTACACCTTC

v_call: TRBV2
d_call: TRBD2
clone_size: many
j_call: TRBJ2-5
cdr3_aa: CASSLLAGGKETQYF
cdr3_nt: TGTGCCAGCAGCCTTCTAGCGGGGGGAAAAGAGACCCAGTACTTC

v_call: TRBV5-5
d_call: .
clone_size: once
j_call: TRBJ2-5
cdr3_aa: CASSPDVDETQYF
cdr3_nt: TGTGCCAGCAGCCCGGATGTTGACGAGACCCAGTACTTC

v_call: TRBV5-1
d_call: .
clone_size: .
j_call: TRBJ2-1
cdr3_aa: CASSPEGPTWKFF
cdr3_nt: TGCGCCAGCAGCCCTGAGGGGCCAACTTGGAAGTTCTTC

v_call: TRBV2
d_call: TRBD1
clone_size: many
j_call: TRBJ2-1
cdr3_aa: CASRQGGSYNEQFF
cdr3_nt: TGTGCCAGCAGACAGGGGGGCTCCTACAATGAGCAGTTCTTC

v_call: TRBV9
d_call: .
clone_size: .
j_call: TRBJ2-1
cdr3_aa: CASSRTLKETQFF
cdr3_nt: TGTGCCAGCAGCCGGACTCTGAAAGAGACCCAGTTCTTC

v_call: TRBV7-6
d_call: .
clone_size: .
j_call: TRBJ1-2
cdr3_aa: CASSLGTQVGLGYTF
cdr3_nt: TGTGCCAGCAGCTTGGGGACCCAGGTCGGACTGGGCTACACCTTC

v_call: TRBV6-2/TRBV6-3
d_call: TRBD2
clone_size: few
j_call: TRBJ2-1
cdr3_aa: CASTRGVAGNEQFF
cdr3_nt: TGTGCCAGCACCCGGGGGGTAGCTGGCAATGAGCAGTTCTTC

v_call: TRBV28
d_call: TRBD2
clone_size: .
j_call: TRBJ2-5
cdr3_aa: CASGRTPRSLAGGLTETQYF
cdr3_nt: TGTGCCAGCGGCCGAACACCCCGGTCGCTAGCGGGGGGGCTGACGGAGACCCAGTACTTC

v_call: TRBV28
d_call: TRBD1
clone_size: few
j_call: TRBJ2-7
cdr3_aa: CASSSSGTGHYGQYF
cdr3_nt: TGTGCCAGCAGTTCCTCTGGGACAGGGCACTACGGGCAGTACTTC

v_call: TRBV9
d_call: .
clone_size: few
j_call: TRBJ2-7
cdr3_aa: CASSTPGLDNEQYF
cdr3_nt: TGTGCCAGCAGCACTCCCGGACTGGACAATGAGCAGTACTTC

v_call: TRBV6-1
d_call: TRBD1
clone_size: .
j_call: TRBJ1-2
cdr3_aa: CASSDFAGQEFIHGYTF
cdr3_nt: TGTGCCAGCAGCGACTTCGCGGGACAGGAGTTCATCCATGGCTACACCTTC

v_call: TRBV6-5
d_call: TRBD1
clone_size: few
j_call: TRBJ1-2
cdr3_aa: CASSSLIQGTYGYTF
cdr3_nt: TGTGCCAGCAGTTCCTTAATACAGGGGACCTATGGCTACACCTTC

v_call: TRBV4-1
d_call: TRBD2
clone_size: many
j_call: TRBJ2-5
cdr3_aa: CASSQARTSGQETQYF
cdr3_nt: TGCGCCAGCAGCCAAGCCAGGACTAGCGGGCAAGAGACCCAGTACTTC

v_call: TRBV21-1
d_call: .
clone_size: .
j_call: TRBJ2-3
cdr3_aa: CASSKEGENSTDTQYF
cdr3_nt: TGTGCCAGCAGCAAAGAGGGGGAGAACAGCACAGATACGCAGTATTTT

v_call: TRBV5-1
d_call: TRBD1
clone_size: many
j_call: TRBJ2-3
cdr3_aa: CASRRTGSTDTQYF
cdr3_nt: TGTGCCAGCAGGCGGACAGGGAGCACAGATACGCAGTATTTT

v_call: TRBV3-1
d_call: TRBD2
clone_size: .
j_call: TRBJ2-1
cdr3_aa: CASSQEVRASGGHSYNEQFF
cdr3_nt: TGTGCCAGCAGCCAAGAGGTACGGGCTAGCGGGGGGCACTCCTACAATGAGCAGTTCTTC

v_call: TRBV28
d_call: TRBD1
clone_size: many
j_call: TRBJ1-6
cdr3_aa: CASRGTTGQQNSPLHF
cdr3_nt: TGTGCCAGCAGGGGGACTACGGGACAGCAGAATTCACCCCTCCACTTT

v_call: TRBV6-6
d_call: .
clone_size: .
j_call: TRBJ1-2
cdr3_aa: CVSSPIREANYGYTF
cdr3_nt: TGTGTCAGCAGTCCCATAAGGGAAGCTAACTATGGCTACACCTTC

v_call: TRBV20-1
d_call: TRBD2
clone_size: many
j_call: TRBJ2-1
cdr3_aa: CSAPLSAGMYNEQFF
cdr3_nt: TGCAGTGCTCCCTTATCAGCGGGGATGTACAATGAGCAGTTCTTC

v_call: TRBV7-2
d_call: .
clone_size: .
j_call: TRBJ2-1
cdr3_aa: CASSRHLVRDEQFF
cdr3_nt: TGTGCCAGCAGCCGCCACCTTGTCAGGGATGAGCAGTTCTTC

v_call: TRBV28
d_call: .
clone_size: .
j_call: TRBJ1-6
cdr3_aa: CASAPRGQGRAPLHF
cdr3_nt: TGTGCCAGCGCTCCTAGAGGTCAGGGGCGGGCACCCCTCCACTTT

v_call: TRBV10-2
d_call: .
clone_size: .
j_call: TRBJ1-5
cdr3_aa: CASRGQRDQPQHF
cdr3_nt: TGCGCCAGCAGAGGTCAGAGAGATCAGCCCCAGCATTTT

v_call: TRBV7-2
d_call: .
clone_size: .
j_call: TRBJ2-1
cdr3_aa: CASSLMFPMSSYNEQFF
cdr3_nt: TGTGCCAGCAGCTTAATGTTCCCGATGAGCTCCTACAATGAGCAGTTCTTC

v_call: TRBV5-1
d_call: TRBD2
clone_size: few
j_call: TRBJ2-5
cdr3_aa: CASSFGVRGGTQETQYF
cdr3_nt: TGCGCCAGCAGCTTTGGGGTCCGCGGGGGGACCCAAGAGACCCAGTACTTC

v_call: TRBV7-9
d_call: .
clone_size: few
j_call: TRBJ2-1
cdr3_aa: CAIPVASGRSLYNEQFF
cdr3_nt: TGTGCCATCCCTGTTGCATCAGGGCGGTCTTTATACAATGAGCAGTTCTTC

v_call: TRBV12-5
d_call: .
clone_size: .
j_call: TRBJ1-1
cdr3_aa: CASGLVREDTLNTEAFF
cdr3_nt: TGTGCTAGTGGTTTGGTACGGGAGGACACCTTGAACACTGAAGCTTTCTTT

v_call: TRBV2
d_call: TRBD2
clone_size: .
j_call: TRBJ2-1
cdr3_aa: CASRPGGATYNEQFF
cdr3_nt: TGTGCCAGCAGGCCGGGGGGGGCAACCTACAATGAGCAGTTCTTC

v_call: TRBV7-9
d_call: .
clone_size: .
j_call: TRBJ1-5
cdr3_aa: CASSSGTPRGDSNQPQHF
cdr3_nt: TGTGCCAGCAGCTCAGGAACACCGAGGGGGGATAGCAATCAGCCCCAGCATTTT

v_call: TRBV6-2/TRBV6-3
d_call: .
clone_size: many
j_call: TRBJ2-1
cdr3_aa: CASSYANEQFF
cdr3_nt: TGTGCCAGCAGTTACGCCAATGAGCAGTTCTTC

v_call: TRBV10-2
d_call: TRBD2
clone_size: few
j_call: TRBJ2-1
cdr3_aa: CASTPGTSRGQKEQFF
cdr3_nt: TGCGCCAGCACCCCCGGGACTAGTAGGGGTCAGAAGGAGCAGTTCTTC

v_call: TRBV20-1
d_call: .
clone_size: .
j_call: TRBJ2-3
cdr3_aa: CSARGLPSFSDTQYF
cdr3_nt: TGCAGTGCTAGAGGGTTGCCCAGCTTTTCAGATACGCAGTATTTT

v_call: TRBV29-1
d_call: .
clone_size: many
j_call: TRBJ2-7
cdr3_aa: CSVASGQSYEQYF
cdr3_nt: TGCAGCGTTGCAAGCGGGCAGTCCTACGAGCAGTACTTC

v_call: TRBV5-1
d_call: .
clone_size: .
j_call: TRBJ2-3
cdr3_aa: CASSLAGDRVDTQYF
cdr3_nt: TGCGCCAGCAGCTTGGCTGGCGACCGGGTAGATACGCAGTATTTT

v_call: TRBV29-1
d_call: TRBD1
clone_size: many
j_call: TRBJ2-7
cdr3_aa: CSGRTGTGSPYEQYF
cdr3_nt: TGCAGCGGGAGGACCGGGACAGGGAGCCCCTACGAGCAGTACTTC

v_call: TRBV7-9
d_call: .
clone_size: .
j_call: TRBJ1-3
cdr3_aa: CASSKTVGNTIYF
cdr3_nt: TGTGCCAGCAGCAAGACTGTCGGAAACACCATATATTTT

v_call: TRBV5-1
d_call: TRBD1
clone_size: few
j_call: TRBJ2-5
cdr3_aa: CASSDGTGGDEETQYF
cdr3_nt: TGCGCCAGCAGCGACGGGACAGGGGGAGATGAGGAGACCCAGTACTTC

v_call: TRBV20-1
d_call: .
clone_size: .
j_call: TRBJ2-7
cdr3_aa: CSAREGEPQYF
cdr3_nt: TGCAGTGCTAGAGAGGGAGAGCCCCAGTACTTC

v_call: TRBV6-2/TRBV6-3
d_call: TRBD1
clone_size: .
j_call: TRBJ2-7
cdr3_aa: CASSRQDRVYEQYF
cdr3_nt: TGTGCCAGCAGCCGCCAGGACAGGGTCTACGAGCAGTACTTC

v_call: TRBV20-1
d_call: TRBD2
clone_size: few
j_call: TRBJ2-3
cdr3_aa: CSAILAGDPDTQYF
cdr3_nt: TGCAGTGCCATACTAGCGGGAGATCCAGATACGCAGTATTTT

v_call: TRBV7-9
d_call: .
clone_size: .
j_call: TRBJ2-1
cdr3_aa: CASSLSLGGGTNNEQFF
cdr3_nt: TGTGCCAGCAGCTTATCTTTGGGTGGGGGAACGAACAATGAGCAGTTCTTC

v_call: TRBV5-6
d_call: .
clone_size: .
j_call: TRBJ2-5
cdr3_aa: CASSKKKGGYETQYF
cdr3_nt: TGTGCCAGCAGTAAAAAAAAGGGGGGGTACGAGACCCAGTACTTC

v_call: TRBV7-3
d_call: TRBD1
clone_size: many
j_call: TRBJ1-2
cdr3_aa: CASSSAGGRGYTF
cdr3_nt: TGTGCCAGCAGCTCGGCAGGGGGCCGTGGCTACACCTTC

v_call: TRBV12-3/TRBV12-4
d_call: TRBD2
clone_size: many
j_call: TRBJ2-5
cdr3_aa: CASITAGESMETQYF
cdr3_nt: TGTGCCAGCATCACAGCGGGAGAGTCTATGGAGACCCAGTACTTC

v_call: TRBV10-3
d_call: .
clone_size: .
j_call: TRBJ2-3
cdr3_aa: CAISVGGLSTDTQYF
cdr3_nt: TGTGCCATCAGTGTCGGGGGACTTAGCACAGATACGCAGTATTTT

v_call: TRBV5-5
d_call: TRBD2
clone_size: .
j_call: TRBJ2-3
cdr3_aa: CASRVTSGSLDTQYF
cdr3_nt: TGTGCCAGCAGGGTTACTAGCGGGAGCTTAGATACGCAGTATTTT

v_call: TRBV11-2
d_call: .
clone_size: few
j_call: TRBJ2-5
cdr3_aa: CASSQRGRKDREQYF
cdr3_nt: TGTGCCAGCAGCCAACGAGGACGCAAGGATAGAGAGCAGTACTTC

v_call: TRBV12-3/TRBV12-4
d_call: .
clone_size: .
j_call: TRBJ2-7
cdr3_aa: CASSPRGYKQYF
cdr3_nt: TGTGCCAGCAGTCCCCGGGGCTACAAGCAGTACTTC

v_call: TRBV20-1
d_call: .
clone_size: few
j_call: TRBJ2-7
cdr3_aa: CSARHIDSYEQYF
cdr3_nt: TGCAGTGCTAGGCATATAGACAGCTACGAGCAGTACTTC

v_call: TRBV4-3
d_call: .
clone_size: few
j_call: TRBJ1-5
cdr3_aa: CASSQESLEGNQPQHF
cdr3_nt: TGCGCCAGCAGCCAAGAATCCCTAGAGGGCAATCAGCCCCAGCATTTT

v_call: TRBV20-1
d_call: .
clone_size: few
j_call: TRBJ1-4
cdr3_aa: CSGGEGSNEKLFF
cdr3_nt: TGCAGTGGGGGGGAAGGATCGAATGAAAAACTGTTTTTT

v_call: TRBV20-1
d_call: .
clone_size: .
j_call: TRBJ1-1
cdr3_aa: CSASRPNTEAFF
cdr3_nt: TGCAGTGCTAGCAGGCCGAACACTGAAGCTTTCTTT

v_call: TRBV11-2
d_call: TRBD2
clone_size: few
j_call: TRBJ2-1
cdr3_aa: CASSSGLAGVDNEQFF
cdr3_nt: TGTGCCAGCAGCTCGGGACTAGCGGGGGTCGACAATGAGCAGTTCTTC

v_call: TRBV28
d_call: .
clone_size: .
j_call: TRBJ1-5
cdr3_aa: CATGGYSNQPQHF
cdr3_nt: TGTGCCACTGGGGGATATAGCAATCAGCCCCAGCATTTT

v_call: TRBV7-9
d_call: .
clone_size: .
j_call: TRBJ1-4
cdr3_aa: CATGGEKLFF
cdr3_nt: TGTGCCACTGGAGGAGAAAAACTGTTTTTT

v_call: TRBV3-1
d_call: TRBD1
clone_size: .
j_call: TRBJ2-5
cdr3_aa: CASGDRPTGTQYF
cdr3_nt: TGTGCCAGCGGGGACAGGCCTACCGGGACCCAGTACTTC

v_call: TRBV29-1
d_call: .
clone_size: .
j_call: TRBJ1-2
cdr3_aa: CSARANYGHTF
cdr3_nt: TGCAGCGCCCGGGCTAACTATGGCCACACCTTC